This T cell receptor (beta chain) comes out of a study of early T cells in non-severe SARS-CoV-2 infection. Across the study: It was bulk RNA from unsorted whole blood that was sequenced, and the chains were unpaired.

The V and J ends lost 0 bases and 7 bases, in that order; junction bases with no gene match: 5. Looked up from germline, CDR1 is DFQATT and CDR2 is SNEGSKA (reference sequence). The CDR3 is 14 residues long. This clonotype appeared a few times. The antigen remains undetermined. Individually, cDNA molecules had unique molecular identifiers attached to them. From the 5' RACE reads, TCRdb called clonotypes with MiXCR, one entry per CDR3 protein. This table holds approximately 69,000 distinct CDR3 sequences, roughly 12% found once. Overall study findings and caveats: Matches to VDJdb favored anti-spike CD8 responses and missed private and CD4 specificities.

The V and J genes are TRBV20-1 and TRBJ2-1, with 8 bases aligning to TRBD2. The specimen comprised whole blood, sampled at baseline. The TCR originated in an adult who was a healthcare worker with PCR-confirmed SARS-CoV-2 infection or an uninfected control (not recorded which). The CDR3 reads CSARDRTSRNEQFF. CDR3 nucleotide sequence: TGCAGTGCTAGAGACCGGACTAGCAGGAATGAGCAGTTCTTC.